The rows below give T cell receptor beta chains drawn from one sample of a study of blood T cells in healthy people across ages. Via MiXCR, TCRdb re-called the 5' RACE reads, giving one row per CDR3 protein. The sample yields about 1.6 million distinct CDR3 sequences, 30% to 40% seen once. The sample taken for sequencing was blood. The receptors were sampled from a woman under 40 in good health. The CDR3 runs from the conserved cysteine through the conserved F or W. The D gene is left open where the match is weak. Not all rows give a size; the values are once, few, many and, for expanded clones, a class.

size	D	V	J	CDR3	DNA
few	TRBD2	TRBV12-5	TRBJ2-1	CASFNSGGGNNEQFF	TGTGCTAGTTTCAATTCGGGCGGGGGGAACAATGAGCAGTTCTTC
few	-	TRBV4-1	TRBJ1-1	CASSARKDTYPNTEAFF	TGCGCCAGCAGCGCCCGGAAGGACACGTACCCGAACACTGAAGCTTTCTTT
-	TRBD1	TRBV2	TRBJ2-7	CASSVRTGGFYEQYF	TGTGCCAGCAGTGTAAGGACAGGGGGCTTCTACGAGCAGTACTTC
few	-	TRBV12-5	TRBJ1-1	CASGLVVNVGDGTEAFF	TGTGCTAGTGGTTTGGTAGTGAACGTAGGCGATGGCACTGAAGCTTTCTTT
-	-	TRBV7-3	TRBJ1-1	CASSLHFF	TGTGCCAGCAGCTTACATTTCTTT
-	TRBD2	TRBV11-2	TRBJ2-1	CASSPLVGGSVENEQFF	TGTGCCAGCAGCCCGTTAGTGGGCGGGAGCGTGGAAAATGAGCAGTTCTTC
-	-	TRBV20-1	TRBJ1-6	CSARNLRSSYNSPLHF	TGCAGTGCTAGAAACCTCCGGAGCTCCTATAATTCACCCCTCCACTTT
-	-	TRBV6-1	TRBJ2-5	CASRETGYTQYF	TGTGCCAGCAGGGAAACAGGGTACACCCAGTACTTC
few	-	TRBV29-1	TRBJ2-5	CSVVRLFQETQYF	TGCAGCGTTGTTCGGCTGTTTCAAGAGACCCAGTACTTC
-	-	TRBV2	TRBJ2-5	CASSGHPWESSKISQYF	TGTGCCAGCAGTGGCCACCCCTGGGAGTCGTCCAAGATATCCCAGTACTTC
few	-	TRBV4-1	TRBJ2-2	CASSHVYENTGELFF	TGCGCCAGCAGCCATGTTTACGAGAACACCGGGGAGCTGTTTTTT
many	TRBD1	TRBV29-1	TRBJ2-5	CSVEGGQGAETQYF	TGCAGCGTTGAAGGGGGACAGGGGGCAGAGACCCAGTACTTC
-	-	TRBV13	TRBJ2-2	CASSLAPTVGANTGELFF	TGTGCCAGCAGCTTAGCCCCGACGGTCGGGGCGAACACCGGGGAGCTGTTTTTT
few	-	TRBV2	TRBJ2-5	CASSVAFQETQYF	TGTGCCAGCAGTGTAGCGTTTCAAGAGACCCAGTACTTC
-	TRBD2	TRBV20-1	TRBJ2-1	CSARDYSGRAYNEQFF	TGCAGTGCTAGAGATTATAGCGGGAGAGCCTACAATGAGCAGTTCTTC
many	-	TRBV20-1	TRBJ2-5	CSARVGRLQETQYF	TGCAGTGCTAGAGTGGGCAGGTTGCAAGAGACCCAGTACTTC
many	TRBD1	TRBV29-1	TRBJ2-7	CSVKQGAYDEQYF	TGCAGCGTGAAACAGGGGGCATACGACGAGCAGTACTTC
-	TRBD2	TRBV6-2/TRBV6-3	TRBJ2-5	CASSRGTSVRETQYF	TGTGCCAGCAGCCGGGGGACTAGCGTTCGAGAGACCCAGTACTTC
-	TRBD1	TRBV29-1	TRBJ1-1	CSVEGTGGFRPLNTEAFF	TGCAGCGTGGAGGGGACAGGAGGATTCCGACCGTTGAACACTGAAGCTTTCTTT
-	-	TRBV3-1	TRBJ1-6	CASSQNPRFRAYNSPLHF	TGTGCCAGCAGCCAAAACCCTCGATTTAGGGCTTATAATTCACCCCTCCACTTT
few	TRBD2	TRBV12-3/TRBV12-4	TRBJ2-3	CASKLGLAGTTDTQYF	TGTGCCAGCAAACTTGGACTAGCGGGGACCACAGATACGCAGTATTTT
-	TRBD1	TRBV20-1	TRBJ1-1	CSARQGWTEAFF	TGCAGTGCCCGACAGGGCTGGACTGAAGCTTTCTTT